A selection of T cell receptor beta chains follows, all from one sample in a study of T cells after yellow fever vaccination. TCRdb passed the 5' RACE reads through MiXCR, listing each CDR3 protein once. The sample contains about 94,000 distinct CDR3 sequences, approximately 9% of which appear only once. This specimen was CD8+ T cells not binding an NS4B(214-222) dextramer, sorted from PBMCs, taken roughly 14 days after the first yellow fever vaccination. Receptors originate from a man between 18 and 29 years old who received the YFV17D yellow fever vaccine. Both conserved end residues are part of each CDR3. Each record gives: J gene, D gene, clone size, V gene, CDR3 protein, CDR3 DNA. A D gene is named only where the DNA matches it firmly. Size tells how often a clone was seen (once, few, many) or the class of an expanded clone, and some rows leave it out.

TRBJ1-5	NA	NA	TRBV7-6	CASSLAGTNQPQHF	TGTGCCAGCAGCTTAGCCGGGACAAATCAGCCCCAGCATTTT
TRBJ1-5	NA	NA	TRBV6-1	CASSAGNLGQPQHF	TGTGCCAGCAGTGCCGGGAACCTGGGTCAGCCCCAGCATTTT
TRBJ2-1	NA	NA	TRBV12-3/TRBV12-4	CASSLDSPITRDWQFF	TGTGCCAGCAGTTTAGATTCCCCCATCACGAGGGACTGGCAGTTCTTC
TRBJ1-2	TRBD1	NA	TRBV20-1	CSARKIGTDDVYGYTF	TGCAGTGCTAGAAAAATAGGGACAGACGATGTCTATGGCTACACCTTC
TRBJ1-1	NA	NA	TRBV7-9	CASSSGRATEAFF	TGTGCCAGCAGCTCGGGCCGAGCCACTGAAGCTTTCTTT
TRBJ2-5	NA	many	TRBV2	CASSGLAKETQYF	TGTGCCAGCAGTGGCCTAGCCAAAGAGACCCAGTACTTC
TRBJ1-2	NA	NA	TRBV23-1	CASSQSKRNDRPNYGYTF	TGCGCCAGCAGTCAATCGAAACGGAACGACCGGCCTAACTATGGCTACACCTTC
TRBJ2-1	NA	NA	TRBV25-1	CASSDPRRSVHEQFF	TGTGCCAGCAGTGATCCCCGGAGATCTGTCCATGAGCAGTTCTTC
TRBJ1-3	NA	NA	TRBV7-9	CASSLVGNTIYF	TGTGCCAGCAGCTTAGTCGGAAACACCATATATTTT
TRBJ2-2	TRBD1	few	TRBV6-5	CASSLRDRGPTGELFF	TGTGCCAGCAGTTTGCGGGACAGGGGACCGACCGGGGAGCTGTTTTTT
TRBJ1-6	NA	few	TRBV20-1	CSASRTALIGPYNSPLHF	TGCAGTGCTAGTAGAACAGCCCTCATTGGCCCCTATAATTCACCCCTCCACTTT
TRBJ1-5	NA	NA	TRBV12-3/TRBV12-4	CASSRSGSNQPQHF	TGTGCCAGCAGCCGATCAGGGAGCAATCAGCCCCAGCATTTT
TRBJ2-4	NA	few	TRBV19	CASSILTTDIQYF	TGTGCCAGTAGTATTTTAACCACGGACATTCAGTACTTC
TRBJ1-5	NA	few	TRBV20-1	CSASQHLNQPQHF	TGCAGTGCTTCCCAACATCTTAATCAGCCCCAGCATTTT
TRBJ2-1	TRBD2	few	TRBV29-1	CSIPGLRYNEQFF	TGCAGTATACCGGGACTACGATACAATGAGCAGTTCTTC
TRBJ1-6	TRBD1	few	TRBV6-2/TRBV6-3	CASSYTPGQGIPPLHF	TGTGCCAGCAGTTACACTCCGGGACAGGGGATTCCACCCCTCCACTTT
TRBJ2-7	NA	many	TRBV7-9	CASSSYVGPNEQYF	TGTGCCAGCAGCTCGTATGTGGGGCCGAACGAGCAGTACTTC